This is a list of T cell receptor beta chains from one sample in a study of beta chain features in type 1 diabetes. Generated by immunoSEQ multiplex PCR, the TCRdb table keeps only in-frame clones and is missing some. The sample records 200,000 to 250,000 clones, more than 11% being singletons. Sequenced sample: naive CD4+ T cells from blood. The receptors here all came from a man younger than 45 with type 1 diabetes. Each CDR3 is given with its conserved first and last residue. Size tells how often a clone was seen (once, few, many) or the class of an expanded clone, and some rows leave it out.

j_call clone_size v_call cdr3_aa
TRBJ2-3 NA TRBV9 CASSAGLGFSTDTQYF
TRBJ2-7 few TRBV30 CAWTRDTPYEQYF
TRBJ2-3 few TRBV19 CASSPHGGGTDTQYF
TRBJ1-3 few TRBV29-1 CSAIRATAGNTIYF
TRBJ1-5 NA TRBV4-1 CASSQPYRGQFGNQPQHF
TRBJ2-1 few TRBV5-1 CASSLEGQPPILEFF
TRBJ2-1 few TRBV29-1 CSVDQAGGEQFF
TRBJ1-6 NA TRBV5-1 CASSWAGTGESPLHF
TRBJ2-1 few TRBV18 CASSPLEGQGTYNEQFF
TRBJ1-6 few TRBV2 CASSPQGNSPLHF
TRBJ1-2 few TRBV25-1 CASSGQGFGGYTF
TRBJ1-2 few TRBV11-2 CASSFSGVAGYTF
TRBJ1-1 NA TRBV6-5 CATSGTGTTEAFF
TRBJ2-1 NA TRBV5-1 CASSPGQEYNEQFF
TRBJ2-5 NA TRBV5-4 CASSPRQGRIETQYF
TRBJ2-5 few TRBV10-3 CAISTGFVETQYF
TRBJ1-1 NA TRBV25-1 CASKGQGNTEAFF
TRBJ1-5 NA TRBV27 CASSFVAAGPQHF
TRBJ1-6 NA TRBV7-4 CASTNRGGNSPLHF
TRBJ2-7 NA TRBV27 CASSLGLAGLYEQYF
TRBJ1-2 NA TRBV19 CASSAGPGEDYGYTF
TRBJ2-4 few TRBV5-1 CASSLAAGAGGAKNIQYF
TRBJ2-7 few TRBV5-4 CASSLVGAGDEQYF
TRBJ2-5 few TRBV6-1 CASSGQIQETQYF
TRBJ2-1 few TRBV7-2 CASSLGTSIRNEQFF
TRBJ1-1 NA TRBV5-1 CASTSTGNTEAFF
TRBJ1-1 NA TRBV25-1 CASSVPGMNTEAFF
TRBJ1-3 few TRBV6-6 CATRPGPSGNTIYF
TRBJ2-7 few TRBV19 CASSINSGRGNEQYF
TRBJ1-1 few TRBV5-1 CASSPGQGMNTEAFF
TRBJ1-4 NA TRBV10-3 CAISATTGGIEKLFF
TRBJ2-7 NA TRBV5-4 CASSKEAGSSYEQYF
TRBJ2-1 NA TRBV27 CASSLRLAAPYNEQFF
TRBJ1-5 few TRBV5-5 CASSLGTADQPQHF
TRBJ2-7 few TRBV11-2 CASSTPYRGIYEQYF